This TCR beta chain was sequenced during a study of blood T cell repertoires in COVID-19. This CDR3 region has 15 residues. CDR1 LGHDT and CDR2 YNNKEL come from the germline V gene (reference sequence). V trimming: 2 bases; J trimming: 5 bases; junction bases outside the gene matches: 6. Clones were read by immunoSEQ multiplex PCR, and TCRdb kept only the in-frame ones, dropping some. The sample consists of 320,000 or so clones, about 90% of them appearing once. The gene calls are TRBV3-1 (or the pseudogene TRBV3-2) and TRBJ1-2; 9 positions match TRBD1. The sequenced sample consisted of PBMCs or T cells enriched from blood (not recorded which). This TCR was recovered from a young woman who had recovered from COVID-19. Written as DNA, the CDR3 is TGTGCCAGCAGCCAAACCGGGACAGGGAAATATGGCTACACCTTC. Its translation: CASSQTGTGKYGYTF.